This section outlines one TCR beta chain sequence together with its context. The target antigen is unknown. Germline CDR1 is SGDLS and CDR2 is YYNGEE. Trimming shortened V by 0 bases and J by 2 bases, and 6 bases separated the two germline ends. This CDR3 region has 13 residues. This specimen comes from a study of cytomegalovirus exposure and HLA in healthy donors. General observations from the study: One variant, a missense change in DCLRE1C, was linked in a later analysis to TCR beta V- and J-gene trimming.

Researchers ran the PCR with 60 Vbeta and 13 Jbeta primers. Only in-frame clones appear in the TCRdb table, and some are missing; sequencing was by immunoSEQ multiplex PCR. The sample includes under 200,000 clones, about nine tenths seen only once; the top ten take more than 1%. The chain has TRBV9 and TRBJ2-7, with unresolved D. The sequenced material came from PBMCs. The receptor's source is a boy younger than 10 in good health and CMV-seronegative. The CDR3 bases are TGTGCCAGCAGCGTAGCGCCTACCTACGAGCAGTACTTC. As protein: CASSVAPTYEQYF.